The rows below give T cell receptor beta chains drawn from one sample of a study of blood T cells in healthy people across ages. One entry per CDR3 protein results from TCRdb running MiXCR on the 5' RACE reads. The repertoire holds 650,000 to 1,000,000 distinct CDR3 sequences, with roughly 34% as singletons. The sample taken for sequencing was blood. These receptors were obtained from a man between 18 and 35 years old in good health. Both conserved end residues are part of each CDR3. The D gene is left open where the match is weak. Only some rows state a clone size, as once, few, many or a class for expanded clones.

size	V	J	D	DNA	CDR3
many	TRBV29-1	TRBJ2-1	NA	TGCAGCGCCCGGGACGGTTCCTACAATGAGCAGTTCTTC	CSARDGSYNEQFF
NA	TRBV9	TRBJ1-2	NA	TGTGCCAGCAGCGTAGAAACAGGGATGGAGAACTATGGCTACACCTTC	CASSVETGMENYGYTF
NA	TRBV9	TRBJ1-4	NA	TGTGCCAGCAGCGTGGGAGGGGGTTACGAAGAAAAACTGTTTTTT	CASSVGGGYEEKLFF
few	TRBV5-6	TRBJ2-3	NA	TGTGCCAGCATCCCCAACGGCGTCGTCACAGATACGCAGTATTTT	CASIPNGVVTDTQYF
NA	TRBV4-2	TRBJ1-6	NA	TGTGCCAGCAGCCAAGATTCCCTCGACAGCCTCTCCTCACCCCTCCACTTT	CASSQDSLDSLSSPLHF
few	TRBV4-3	TRBJ2-5	NA	TGCGCCAGCAGCCAAGATCAGGGAACCAATGAGCAGTACTTC	CASSQDQGTNEQYF
few	TRBV11-1	TRBJ2-5	TRBD1	TGTGCCAGCAGCTTTCTGGACAGGGGCAGAGAAGAGACCCAGTACTTC	CASSFLDRGREETQYF
once	TRBV12-3/TRBV12-4	TRBJ2-1	NA	TGTGCCAGCAGTGAACAGATCCCCTACAATGAGCAGTTCTTC	CASSEQIPYNEQFF
many	TRBV29-1	TRBJ2-1	TRBD2	TGCAGCGTTGAACAGGGTAGAGTAGCGGGGGGAAATGAGCAGTTCTTC	CSVEQGRVAGGNEQFF
few	TRBV3-1	TRBJ2-3	NA	TGTGCCAGCAGCCAAGATCTCGCCGGGGCAGGCACAGATACGCAGTATTTT	CASSQDLAGAGTDTQYF
many	TRBV5-1	TRBJ1-2	TRBD1	TGCGCCAGCAGCTTCACCGGGACAGGGGCACCTCCCGATAATGGCTACACCTTC	CASSFTGTGAPPDNGYTF
many	TRBV7-2	TRBJ2-7	NA	TGTGCCAGCAGCTTGTCGTCAGCCTCCTACGAGCAGTACTTC	CASSLSSASYEQYF
NA	TRBV6-2/TRBV6-3	TRBJ2-3	NA	TGTGCCAGCAGGTACCGCGGGGATACGCAGTATTTT	CASRYRGDTQYF
many	TRBV7-2	TRBJ2-5	NA	TGTGCCAGCAGCTTAGTCTGGGAGACCCAGTACTTC	CASSLVWETQYF
NA	TRBV15	TRBJ2-1	TRBD2	TGTGCCACCAGCCGGGGGGTGGGACTAGCCGACAATGAGCAGTTCTTC	CATSRGVGLADNEQFF
NA	TRBV2	TRBJ2-5	NA	TGTGCCAGCAGACAGGGTTTGGGAGAGCAGTACTTC	CASRQGLGEQYF
NA	TRBV6-2/TRBV6-3	TRBJ2-1	NA	TGTGCCAGCAGTTACAGGCAGCCCTACAATGAGCAGTTCTTC	CASSYRQPYNEQFF
many	TRBV7-9	TRBJ1-2	NA	TGTGCCAGCAGCTGGTCCGGCAGGGAAGGAGGCTATGGCTACACCTTC	CASSWSGREGGYGYTF
few	TRBV27	TRBJ1-2	TRBD1	TGTGCCAGCAGTATCTCCGGGACAGGGGGCAACTATGGCTACACCTTC	CASSISGTGGNYGYTF
NA	TRBV29-1	TRBJ2-2	NA	TGCAGCTTCTCGGAGGCTATGAACACCGGGGAGCTGTTTTTT	CSFSEAMNTGELFF
NA	TRBV4-1	TRBJ2-7	TRBD1	TGCGCCAGCAGCCCCTGGACAGGGGGCAGGCCCTACAATGAGCAGTACTTC	CASSPWTGGRPYNEQYF
NA	TRBV28	TRBJ2-3	TRBD2	TGTGCCAGCAGTAGCGGGACTAGCGGGGGGGCATGGGATACGCAGTATTTT	CASSSGTSGGAWDTQYF
NA	TRBV25-1	TRBJ1-6	NA	TGTGCCAGCAGTGAAGGGGAGGGTAGTTCACCCCTCCACTTT	CASSEGEGSSPLHF
NA	TRBV7-9	TRBJ1-1	NA	TGTGCCAGCAGCACGCAGCAGAGGGGCACTGAAGCTTTCTTT	CASSTQQRGTEAFF
many	TRBV12-3/TRBV12-4	TRBJ2-1	TRBD1	TGTGCCAGCACCCCGGGACAGGGGACCTACAATGAGCAGTTCTTC	CASTPGQGTYNEQFF
few	TRBV2	TRBJ2-3	NA	TGTGCCAGTATCCGAGGGGGGACAGATACGCAGTATTTT	CASIRGGTDTQYF
NA	TRBV14	TRBJ1-4	TRBD1	TGTGCCAGCAGCCCCGGGATCGGAGGGGGCTCAACTAATGAAAAACTGTTTTTT	CASSPGIGGGSTNEKLFF
NA	TRBV7-2	TRBJ1-2	NA	TGTGCCAGCAGCTATCCCGGGGGTAGTTATGGCTACACCTTC	CASSYPGGSYGYTF
NA	TRBV20-1	TRBJ2-2	NA	TGCAGTGCTAGAGATAACAGGCCCACCGGGGAGCTGTTTTTT	CSARDNRPTGELFF
many	TRBV5-5	TRBJ2-1	NA	TGTGCCAGCAGCTCGCCGGGGGGCCCTTACAATGAGCAGTTCTTC	CASSSPGGPYNEQFF
NA	TRBV4-2	TRBJ2-7	TRBD1	TGTGCCAGCAGCCATTTGAGGACAGGGGGCTACGAGCAGTACTTC	CASSHLRTGGYEQYF
few	TRBV12-3/TRBV12-4	TRBJ2-1	NA	TGTGCCAGCAGTGGGCCAGGTTGGCCCTACAATGAGCAGTTCTTC	CASSGPGWPYNEQFF
NA	TRBV12-3/TRBV12-4	TRBJ2-5	NA	TGTGCCAGCAGTCTCCCCGGGACGGCGAACCGCGTGCAGTACTTC	CASSLPGTANRVQYF
NA	TRBV5-1	TRBJ1-6	TRBD1	TGCGCCAGCAGCTCCTCAGGGGGCTCCTATAATTCACCCCTCCACTTT	CASSSSGGSYNSPLHF
NA	TRBV6-5	TRBJ1-5	TRBD1	TGTGCCAGCAGGCGCCAGGGGGAGGGCGGTCAGCCCCAGCATTTT	CASRRQGEGGQPQHF
once	TRBV7-6	TRBJ2-3	NA	TGTGCCAGCAGCCGGCAGAGAGGAGGGGGAACAGATACGCAGTATTTT	CASSRQRGGGTDTQYF
NA	TRBV11-1	TRBJ2-1	TRBD2	TGTGCCAGCAGCTTACGGGCTAGCGGGGGGCGGGATGAGCAGTTCTTC	CASSLRASGGRDEQFF
NA	TRBV12-3/TRBV12-4	TRBJ1-6	NA	TGTGCCAGCAGTTTGAGTCCAATGCCCCTCCACTTT	CASSLSPMPLHF
NA	TRBV5-1	TRBJ1-1	NA	TGCGCCAGCAAAGACAGCATGAACACTGAAGCTTTCTTT	CASKDSMNTEAFF
few	TRBV6-2/TRBV6-3	TRBJ2-7	NA	TGTGCCAGCAGTTACCACGAGGGTCCCTACGAGCAGTACTTC	CASSYHEGPYEQYF
NA	TRBV4-2	TRBJ1-1	NA	TGTGCCAGCAGCCAACCGGACAAGAACACTGAAGCTTTCTTT	CASSQPDKNTEAFF
NA	TRBV4-3	TRBJ1-1	NA	TGCGCCAGCTCTCGAAACCCAGGATCGAACACTGAAGCTTTCTTT	CASSRNPGSNTEAFF
NA	TRBV5-1	TRBJ2-1	TRBD2	TGCGCCAGCAGCTTATCGACTAGCGACGAGCAGTTCTTC	CASSLSTSDEQFF
NA	TRBV20-1	TRBJ2-7	NA	TGCAGTGCCAGATCCCAGGGCACCTCCTACGAGCAGTACTTC	CSARSQGTSYEQYF
many	TRBV29-1	TRBJ2-1	NA	TGCAGCGTTGAAGAAAGTCGGAGGACACTAAATGAGCAGTTCTTC	CSVEESRRTLNEQFF
few	TRBV12-3/TRBV12-4	TRBJ2-5	NA	TGTGCCAGCAGACCGACAGGACCGCAAGAGACCCAGTACTTC	CASRPTGPQETQYF
NA	TRBV30	TRBJ2-7	NA	TGTGCCTGGAGTGTAAGGTTGGGGGTATATGAGCAGTACTTC	CAWSVRLGVYEQYF
many	TRBV4-2	TRBJ1-2	NA	TGTGCCAGCAGCCAAGGGACCGTTAATGGCTACACCTTC	CASSQGTVNGYTF
few	TRBV12-3/TRBV12-4	TRBJ1-2	TRBD1	TGTGCCAGCAGGCCCGGACAGGTAGCTAACTATGGCTACACCTTC	CASRPGQVANYGYTF
few	TRBV7-9	TRBJ2-7	NA	TGTGCCAGCAAAGGGGTGTACTCCTACAATGAGCAGTACTTC	CASKGVYSYNEQYF
NA	TRBV20-1	TRBJ2-3	NA	TGCAGTGCATCGACTAGTGAGGCGGGGACGCAGTATTTT	CSASTSEAGTQYF
NA	TRBV20-1	TRBJ1-1	NA	TGCAGTGCTAGAGTGGCAGGGTACATGAACACTGAAGCTTTCTTT	CSARVAGYMNTEAFF
many	TRBV4-1	TRBJ1-2	NA	TGCGCCAGCAGCACGAGAAGAACAGGGCTAAACTATGGCTACACCTTC	CASSTRRTGLNYGYTF